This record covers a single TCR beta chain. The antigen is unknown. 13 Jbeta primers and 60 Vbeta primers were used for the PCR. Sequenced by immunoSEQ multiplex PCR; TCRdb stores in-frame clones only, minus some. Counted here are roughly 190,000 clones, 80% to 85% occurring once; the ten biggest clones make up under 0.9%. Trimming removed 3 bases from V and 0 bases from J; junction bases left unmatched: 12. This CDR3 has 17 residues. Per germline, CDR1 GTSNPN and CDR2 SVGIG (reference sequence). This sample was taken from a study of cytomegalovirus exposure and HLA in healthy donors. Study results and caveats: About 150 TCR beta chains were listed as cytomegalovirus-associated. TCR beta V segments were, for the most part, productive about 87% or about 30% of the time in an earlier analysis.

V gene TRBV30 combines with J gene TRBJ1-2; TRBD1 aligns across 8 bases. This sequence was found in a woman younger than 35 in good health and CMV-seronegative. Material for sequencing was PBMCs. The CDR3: CAWSPTLTGGANYGYTF. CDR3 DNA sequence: TGTGCCTGGAGCCCGACTCTCACAGGGGGAGCTAACTATGGCTACACCTTC. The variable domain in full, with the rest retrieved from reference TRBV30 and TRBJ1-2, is SQTIHQWPATLVQPVGSPLSLECTVEGTSNPNLYWYRQAAGRGLQLLFYSVGIGQISSEVPQNLSASRPQDRQFILSSKKLLLSDSGFYLCAWSPTLTGGANYGYTFGSGTRLTVV.